What follows are 20 T cell receptor beta chains derived from one specimen sequenced in a study of patients and donors after allogeneic stem cell transplantation. TCRdb reprocessed the RT-PCR reads via MiXCR and lists one record per CDR3 protein. The sample shows some 17,000 distinct CDR3 sequences, 27% of them seen only once. Sequencing used blood, either unsorted or a sorted T cell fraction (not recorded which). All receptors derive from a human donor who was either an allogeneic HSCT recipient or a stem cell or donor lymphocyte infusion donor (not recorded which). It is not recorded whose cells these are; they may come from a transplant donor.

This clonotype was observed many times. This sequence joins TRBV9 and TRBJ1-5, with D possibly matching TRBD1 (5 bases). V dropped 7 bases and J dropped 6 bases, with 14 bases sitting between them. In germline, CDR1 is SGDLS, CDR2 YYNGEE. The CDR3 spans 13 residues. CDR3 coding DNA: TGTGCCAGCCGCGGGGCAGAAGTTCAGCCCCAGCATTTT. It codes for CASRGAEVQPQHF.

This clonotype turned up a few times. V is TRBV12-5 and J is TRBJ2-3; TRBD2 agrees at 10 bases. Germline V lookup: CDR1 LGHNT, CDR2 FRNRAP. CDR3 length equals 15 residues. The J segment lost 1 base and the V segment lost 6 bases, leaving 4 bases of the junction unmatched. CDR3 region: CASGPSGGRTDTQYF. CDR3 sequence (DNA): TGTGCTAGTGGACCTAGCGGGGGCCGCACAGATACGCAGTATTTT. The complete variable domain, with remaining parts taken from reference TRBV12-5 and TRBJ2-3, reads DARVTQTPRHKVTEMGQEVTMRCQPILGHNTVFWYRQTMMQGLELLAYFRNRAPLDDSGMPKDRFSAEMPDATLATLKIQPSEPRDSAVYFCASGPSGGRTDTQYFGPGTRLTVL.

This clonotype turned up a few times. The chain links TRBV4-2 to TRBJ1-6; a weak D match, TRBD1 (6 bases). Germline V gene sequence: CDR1 LGHNA, CDR2 YNFKEQ. The V gene lost 1 base and the J gene lost 14 bases, with 18 bases spanning the gap. There are 15 residues in the CDR3. As DNA, the CDR3 is TGTGCCAGCAGCCAAGGGGGCCGGGACACCGGGTCCCTCCACTTT. Translated, it gives CASSQGGRDTGSLHF.

This chain links TRBV10-3 with TRBJ1-2; D uncertain. Between the trimmed V and J ends, which lost 3 bases and 7 bases, there was a span of 6 bases. Germline CDR1 and CDR2: ENHRY and SYGVKD. This CDR3 spans 11 amino acids. The CDR3: CAISEGSGYTF. The CDR3 bases are TGTGCCATCAGTGAAGGGAGTGGCTACACCTTC.

The sample holds a few counts of this clonotype. The chain uses TRBV6-5 and TRBJ1-5, with D perhaps matching TRBD1 (6 bases). The length of the CDR3 is 14 residues. Germline CDR1 MNHEY, CDR2 SVGAGI. Trimming took off 6 bases at V and 3 bases at J, with 12 bases between the two ends. The CDR3 sequence: CASRTGTLNQPQHF. DNA for the CDR3: TGTGCCAGCAGAACAGGGACCCTCAATCAGCCCCAGCATTTT.

In this sample, this clonotype turned up a few times. CDR3 sequence: CASSQVGSGPRGTEAFF. DNA of the CDR3: TGCGCCAGCAGCCAAGTTGGGTCGGGGCCGCGGGGCACTGAAGCTTTCTTT. V and J are TRBV4-3 and TRBJ1-1, with a tentative D call TRBD1 (5 bases). CDR1 and CDR2 (germline): LGHNA, YSLEER. The ends were cut back, 1 base at V and 4 bases at J, with 19 bases in the middle. The CDR3 loop spans 17 amino acids.

The genes are TRBV6-6 and TRBJ2-5; 7 positions agree with TRBD2. Losses at the gene ends were 7 bases for V and 5 bases for J; bases not matched to a gene: 7. The CDR3 is made up of 13 amino acids. The V gene's germline CDR1 is MNHNY and CDR2 SVGAGI (reference sequence). The CDR3 loop is CASTPTGRETQYF. In nucleotides, the CDR3 is TGTGCCAGCACCCCGACCGGGAGGGAGACCCAGTACTTC.

This clonotype is classed as large. The chain couples TRBV12-3 or TRBV12-4 to TRBJ1-5, with a weak D call TRBD1 (6 bases). The V end was cut by 5 bases, the J end by 8 bases, with 13 bases between. The CDR3 spans 13 residues. CDR3 sequence: CASSGGHTEPQHF. The CDR3 DNA follows: TGTGCCAGCAGTGGGGGACATACAGAGCCCCAGCATTTT.

The table lists this clonotype with many counts. The J gene is TRBJ1-1, the V gene TRBV12-3 or TRBV12-4; 7 bases are shared with TRBD1. The CDR3 has 14 amino acids. The trim removed 6 bases at V and 10 bases at J, leaving 14 bases unmatched. The CDR3 DNA reads as TGTGCCAGCAGCCGTGACAGGGTAAGAGAGAGAGCTTTCTTT. It translates to CASSRDRVRERAFF.

In DNA, the CDR3 is TGTGCCAGCAGCGCCGGGACAGTAAATTCACCCCTCCACTTT. This gives the protein CASSAGTVNSPLHF. V and J are TRBV7-3 and TRBJ1-6; 7 nucleotides match TRBD1. CDR3 length equals 14 residues. CDR1 and CDR2 from the germline V gene are SGHTA and FQGTGA. V gave up 5 bases and J gave up 7 bases; unmatched junction bases: 5.

This rearrangement joins TRBV20-1 to TRBJ1-6; TRBD1 matches 9 bases. V trimming: 6 bases; J trimming: 3 bases; junction bases outside the gene matches: 3. The CDR3 length is 14 residues. From germline, CDR1 is DFQATT and CDR2 SNEGSKA (reference sequence). CDR3 DNA sequence: TGCAGTGCCTGGGACAGGGACTATAATTCACCCCTCCACTTT. Translated, it gives CSAWDRDYNSPLHF.

This clonotype was counted at least ten times. Here the CDR3 DNA reads TGTGCCACCTTGGGACAGATCTATGGCTACACCTTC. It yields the protein CATLGQIYGYTF. V usage is TRBV28 and J usage is TRBJ1-2, with TRBD1 identical over 7 bases. V was pared by 10 bases and J by 4 bases, with 6 bases of the junction left unmatched. CDR1 is MDHEN and CDR2 is SYDVKM in the germline V gene. This CDR3 contains 12 residues.

This clonotype was detected many times. CDR3 region: CASNPTGRGGNTIYF. The CDR3 region has the DNA TGTGCCAGCAACCCGACAGGGCGCGGGGGAAACACCATATATTTT. This chain connects TRBV12-3 or TRBV12-4 to TRBJ1-3, with 7 nucleotides matching TRBD1. This CDR3 has 15 amino acids. Trimming removed 7 bases from V and 4 bases from J; junction bases left unmatched: 10.

This clonotype is medium-sized by share. V gene TRBV7-9 combines with J gene TRBJ1-1; no firm D call. The V end lost 2 bases, the J end lost 4 bases, and 11 bases lay between the germline ends. In germline, CDR1 is SEHNR, CDR2 FQNEAQ (reference sequence). The CDR3 extends over 14 amino acids. Written as DNA, the CDR3 is TGTGCCAGCAGCTTACCGGGTCTTGGCACTGAAGCTTTCTTT. This gives the protein CASSLPGLGTEAFF.

The CDR3 nucleotides are TGCAGCGTTGGATGGGGGCGCGGGGAGACCCAGTACTTC. Translating gives CSVGWGRGETQYF. The V and J genes are TRBV29-1 and TRBJ2-5; maybe TRBD1 (6 bases). CDR1 is SQVTM, CDR2 ANQGSEA, per germline. The V and J ends lost 4 bases and 5 bases respectively, with 14 bases between them. CDR3 size: 13 residues.

V gene TRBV5-1 combines with J gene TRBJ1-2; D ambiguous. The CDR3 is made up of 16 amino acids. Trimming took 3 bases from V and 3 from J, leaving 18 bases between them. CDR1 is SGHRS, CDR2 YFSETQ, per germline. In DNA form, the CDR3 reads TGCGCCAGCAGCTCATCGTCCCGCCCGGGAGACTATGGCTACACCTTC. It encodes CASSSSSRPGDYGYTF.

This clonotype came up a few times. The chain combines TRBV12-3 or TRBV12-4 with TRBJ1-5; the match to TRBD1 covers 8 bases. The CDR3 runs 15 residues. The junction had 11 bases not matched to a gene; V was cut back by 6 bases and J by 7 bases. The CDR3 protein is CASSPRTGSWQPQHF. The CDR3 region has the DNA TGTGCCAGCAGCCCCCGGACAGGGTCCTGGCAGCCCCAGCATTTT.

There are a few counts of this clonotype. The chain is built from TRBV19 and TRBJ1-3, with no clear D. The germline V and J ends were trimmed by 4 bases and 0 bases, with 13 bases remaining between them. CDR3 length: 16 amino acids. Germline V gene lookup returns CDR1 LNHDA and CDR2 SQIVND (reference sequence). Written as DNA, the CDR3 is TGTGCCAGTAGTAACCACGGACGGGACTCTGGAAACACCATATATTTT. Translated, it gives CASSNHGRDSGNTIYF.

The chain uses TRBV12-3 or TRBV12-4 and TRBJ1-2; 7 bases agree with TRBD1. With 7 bases clipped from V and 4 bases from J, the junction kept 9 bases outside the gene matches. The CDR3 totals 14 residues. CDR3 loop: CASTLTGKLYGYTF. CDR3 in DNA: TGTGCCAGCACTTTGACAGGGAAACTCTATGGCTACACCTTC.

The chain joins TRBV4-1 to TRBJ1-2, with TRBD1 as a possible D gene (5 bases). Trimming cost V 2 bases and J 5 bases, with 21 bases left between them. The germline V gene encodes CDR1 MGHRA and CDR2 YSYEKL. The CDR3 length is 17 residues. This chain's CDR3 is CASSQRRRDGILYGYTF. The CDR3 region has the DNA TGCGCCAGCAGCCAAAGGCGAAGGGACGGCATACTTTATGGCTACACCTTC.